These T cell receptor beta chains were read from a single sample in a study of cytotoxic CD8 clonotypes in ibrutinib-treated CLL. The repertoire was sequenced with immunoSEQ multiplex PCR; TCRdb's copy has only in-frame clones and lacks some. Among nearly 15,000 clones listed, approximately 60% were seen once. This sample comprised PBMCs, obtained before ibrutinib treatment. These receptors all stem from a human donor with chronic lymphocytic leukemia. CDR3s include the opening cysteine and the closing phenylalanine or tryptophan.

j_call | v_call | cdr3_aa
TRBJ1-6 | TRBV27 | CASSLYSGGSHSPLHF
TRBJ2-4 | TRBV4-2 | CASSQGQGASIQYF
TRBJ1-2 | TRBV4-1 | CASTGVEIYGYTF
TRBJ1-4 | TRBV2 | CASSEAGQARNF
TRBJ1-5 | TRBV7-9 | CASSSQGQGQPQHF
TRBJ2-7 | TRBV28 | CASREQGVSYEQYF
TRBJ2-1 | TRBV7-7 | CASSISSGGSNEQFF
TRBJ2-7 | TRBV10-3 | CAISATGSHEQYF
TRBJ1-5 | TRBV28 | CASRTGSNQPQHF
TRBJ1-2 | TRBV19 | CASSHGDSYGYTF
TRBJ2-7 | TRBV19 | CASSSSGRALYEQYF
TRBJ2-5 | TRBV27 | CASRHGGQGAGETQYF
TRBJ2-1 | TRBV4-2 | CASSLARGNLAEGVNEQFF
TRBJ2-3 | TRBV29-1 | CSVAARGGQDTQYF
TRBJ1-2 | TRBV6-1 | CASITVGGITF
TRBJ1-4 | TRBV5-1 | CASSPPDSWGKLFF
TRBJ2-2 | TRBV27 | CASSLYQGRTGELFF
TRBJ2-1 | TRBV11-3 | CASSLDSRLAGAPQQFF
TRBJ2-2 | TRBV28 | CASSLGGNTGELFF
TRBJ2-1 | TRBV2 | CASSPLRTSGRAAKFF
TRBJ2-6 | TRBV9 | CASSVERGASSGANVLTF
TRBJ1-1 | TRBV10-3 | CAIRPGPRNTEAFF
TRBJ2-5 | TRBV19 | CASSWDRGQETQYF